The sequence of this TCR beta chain was determined in a study of blood T cells in healthy people across ages. Total RNA was extracted at no less than 5.5 micrograms per sample. Through a sample-barcoded 5' primer and a J-beta primer mix, a second PCR was run for roughly 6 to 11 cycles. TCRdb called the 5' RACE reads again in MiXCR, with one record for every CDR3 protein. The table includes 800,000 to 1,300,000 distinct CDR3 sequences, less than 25% detected once. There are a few counts of this clonotype. Germline V lookup: CDR1 SGHRS, CDR2 YFSETQ. The ends lost 1 base at V and 6 bases at J; junction bases unmatched: 5. CDR3 size: 14 residues. The same data also contributed to another study, on T cells of mothers and their children.

The origin of this receptor is a girl between 2 and 10 years old in good health. The chain uses TRBV5-1 and TRBJ1-2; TRBD1 matches at 8 bases. Sequencing used blood. CDR3 sequence (DNA): TGCGCCAGCAGCTTGAGACAGGGGACCGATGGCTACACCTTC. This codes for CASSLRQGTDGYTF. Filled out from reference TRBV5-1 and TRBJ1-2, the complete variable domain reads KAGVTQTPRYLIKTRGQQVTLSCSPISGHRSVSWYQQTPGQGLQFLFEYFSETQRNKGNFPGRFSGRQFSNSRSEMNVSTLELGDSALYLCASSLRQGTDGYTFGSGTRLTVV.